A selection of T cell receptor beta chains follows, all from one sample in a study of blood T cell repertoires in COVID-19. The repertoire was sequenced with immunoSEQ multiplex PCR; TCRdb's copy has only in-frame clones and lacks some. The profile shows about half a million clones, 80% to 90% of them singletons. Input material: peripheral blood. Source of these receptors: a human donor in a cohort sampled during active COVID-19. Each CDR3 is given with its conserved first and last residue. The D gene is left open where the match is weak. Part of the rows lack a size; the others show once, few, many or a class for expanded clones.

CDR3aa: CAIRVSTSRTYEQYF
CDR3nt: TGTGCCATCCGCGTTAGTACTAGCAGAACCTACGAGCAGTACTTC
d_gene: -
abundance: -
v_gene: TRBV10-3
j_gene: TRBJ2-7

CDR3aa: CASSKYSTGGNTEAFF
CDR3nt: TGTGCCAGTTCAAAGTACTCGACAGGGGGGAACACTGAAGCTTTCTTT
d_gene: TRBD1
abundance: once
v_gene: TRBV19
j_gene: TRBJ1-1

CDR3aa: CASSIVPQETQYF
CDR3nt: TGTGCCAGTAGTATAGTTCCCCAGGAGACCCAGTACTTC
d_gene: -
abundance: -
v_gene: TRBV19
j_gene: TRBJ2-5

CDR3aa: CAISERQFTMNTEAFF
CDR3nt: TGTGCCATCAGTGAACGACAGTTCACGATGAACACTGAAGCTTTCTTT
d_gene: -
abundance: -
v_gene: TRBV10-3
j_gene: TRBJ1-1

CDR3aa: CASSLSAGNNEQYF
CDR3nt: TGTGCCAGCAGCTTAAGCGCAGGGAACAACGAGCAGTACTTC
d_gene: -
abundance: -
v_gene: TRBV7-3
j_gene: TRBJ2-7

CDR3aa: CASSGTASQETQYF
CDR3nt: TGTGCCAGCAGCGGGACTGCCAGCCAAGAGACCCAGTACTTC
d_gene: -
abundance: -
v_gene: TRBV6-1
j_gene: TRBJ2-5

CDR3aa: CSVYGPGTGTTNEKLFF
CDR3nt: TGCAGCGTCTACGGACCCGGGACAGGGACAACTAATGAAAAACTGTTTTTT
d_gene: TRBD1
abundance: -
v_gene: TRBV29-1
j_gene: TRBJ1-4

CDR3aa: CASSLVEGAEGYTF
CDR3nt: TGTGCCAGCAGCCTTGTGGAGGGGGCCGAAGGCTACACCTTC
d_gene: TRBD1
abundance: -
v_gene: TRBV7-6
j_gene: TRBJ1-2

CDR3aa: CASRDRLAGQGNEQFF
CDR3nt: TGTGCCAGCAGAGATCGTTTAGCGGGCCAGGGCAATGAGCAGTTCTTC
d_gene: TRBD2
abundance: once
v_gene: TRBV2
j_gene: TRBJ2-1

CDR3aa: CASSGPRTDPYGYTF
CDR3nt: TGTGCCAGCAGCGGTCCACGGACAGATCCCTATGGCTACACCTTC
d_gene: -
abundance: -
v_gene: TRBV9
j_gene: TRBJ1-2

CDR3aa: CASSKGGTGEETQYF
CDR3nt: TGTGCCAGCAGTAAGGGCGGGACAGGGGAAGAGACCCAGTACTTC
d_gene: TRBD1
abundance: -
v_gene: TRBV6-6
j_gene: TRBJ2-5

CDR3aa: CASAGTGGNQPQHF
CDR3nt: TGTGCCAGTGCCGGGACAGGGGGCAATCAGCCCCAGCATTTT
d_gene: TRBD1
abundance: -
v_gene: TRBV19
j_gene: TRBJ1-5

CDR3aa: CASSPDRGLAGELFF
CDR3nt: TGTGCCAGCAGCCCGGACAGGGGGCTAGCCGGGGAGCTGTTTTTT
d_gene: TRBD1
abundance: -
v_gene: TRBV5-4
j_gene: TRBJ2-2

CDR3aa: CASSLALRGYSPLHF
CDR3nt: TGCGCCAGCAGCTTGGCCTTGAGAGGATATTCACCCCTCCACTTT
d_gene: -
abundance: -
v_gene: TRBV5-1
j_gene: TRBJ1-6

CDR3aa: CASSFRGNYGYTF
CDR3nt: TGTGCCAGCAGTTTCAGGGGTAACTATGGCTACACCTTC
d_gene: -
abundance: -
v_gene: TRBV27
j_gene: TRBJ1-2

CDR3aa: CASSLNPGADTQYF
CDR3nt: TGTGCCAGTAGTCTCAACCCAGGGGCAGATACGCAGTATTTT
d_gene: -
abundance: -
v_gene: TRBV19
j_gene: TRBJ2-3

CDR3aa: CASSPPGQTYGYTF
CDR3nt: TGTGCCAGCAGTCCGCCGGGACAGACTTATGGCTACACCTTC
d_gene: TRBD1
abundance: -
v_gene: TRBV28
j_gene: TRBJ1-2

CDR3aa: CASSYRQGPSYEQYF
CDR3nt: TGTGCCAGCAGCTACCGGCAGGGCCCTTCCTACGAGCAGTACTTC
d_gene: -
abundance: few
v_gene: TRBV7-8
j_gene: TRBJ2-7

CDR3aa: CASSATTSFPPDTQYF
CDR3nt: TGTGCCAGCAGTGCCACGACTAGCTTTCCCCCAGATACGCAGTATTTT
d_gene: TRBD2
abundance: -
v_gene: TRBV25-1
j_gene: TRBJ2-3

CDR3aa: CASSMESSGYNEQFF
CDR3nt: TGTGCCAGTAGTATGGAGAGTAGCGGCTACAATGAGCAGTTCTTC
d_gene: -
abundance: once
v_gene: TRBV19
j_gene: TRBJ2-1

CDR3aa: CASSFFLRASYEQYF
CDR3nt: TGTGCCAGCAGCTTCTTTCTGCGGGCGTCCTACGAGCAGTACTTC
d_gene: -
abundance: -
v_gene: TRBV7-2
j_gene: TRBJ2-7

CDR3aa: CASSAATGHSSYEQYF
CDR3nt: TGTGCCAGCAGCGCCGCTACGGGACATTCCTCCTACGAGCAGTACTTC
d_gene: -
abundance: -
v_gene: TRBV5-4
j_gene: TRBJ2-7

CDR3aa: CSASRGEQYEQYF
CDR3nt: TGCAGCGCTTCCCGCGGGGAACAATACGAGCAGTACTTC
d_gene: -
abundance: -
v_gene: TRBV29-1
j_gene: TRBJ2-7

CDR3aa: CASSRDRALEQYF
CDR3nt: TGTGCCAGCAGTCGGGACAGGGCGCTCGAGCAGTACTTC
d_gene: TRBD1
abundance: -
v_gene: TRBV12-3/TRBV12-4
j_gene: TRBJ2-7

CDR3aa: CASSRTPSEKLFF
CDR3nt: TGTGCCAGCAGTCGAACCCCCAGTGAAAAACTGTTTTTT
d_gene: -
abundance: -
v_gene: TRBV27
j_gene: TRBJ1-4

CDR3aa: CASSQTRADRREQFF
CDR3nt: TGTGCCAGTAGTCAGACTAGGGCAGACCGTCGGGAGCAGTTCTTC
d_gene: -
abundance: -
v_gene: TRBV19
j_gene: TRBJ2-1

CDR3aa: CASSLEGGLAGETQYF
CDR3nt: TGCGCCAGCAGCTTGGAGGGAGGGTTAGCGGGAGAGACCCAGTACTTC
d_gene: TRBD2
abundance: -
v_gene: TRBV5-1
j_gene: TRBJ2-5

CDR3aa: CASSLGKMGGTYEQYF
CDR3nt: TGTGCCAGCAGCTTGGGTAAAATGGGGGGTACCTACGAGCAGTACTTC
d_gene: -
abundance: -
v_gene: TRBV7-3
j_gene: TRBJ2-7

CDR3aa: CASLRTGEVQPQHF
CDR3nt: TGTGCCAGCCTTCGGACAGGGGAGGTTCAGCCCCAGCATTTT
d_gene: TRBD1
abundance: -
v_gene: TRBV19
j_gene: TRBJ1-5

CDR3aa: CASSLMGQGTDTQYF
CDR3nt: TGTGCCAGCAGCTTAATGGGACAGGGCACAGATACGCAGTATTTT
d_gene: TRBD1
abundance: -
v_gene: TRBV7-9
j_gene: TRBJ2-3

CDR3aa: CSVQTGQGLKKLFF
CDR3nt: TGCAGCGTCCAAACGGGACAGGGGTTGAAGAAACTGTTTTTT
d_gene: TRBD1
abundance: -
v_gene: TRBV29-1
j_gene: TRBJ1-4

CDR3aa: CASTPSSEAFF
CDR3nt: TGTGCCAGCACCCCGAGCTCTGAAGCTTTCTTT
d_gene: -
abundance: -
v_gene: TRBV7-9
j_gene: TRBJ1-1

CDR3aa: CASSQGSATQETQYF
CDR3nt: TGCGCCAGCAGCCAAGGGTCAGCGACCCAAGAGACCCAGTACTTC
d_gene: -
abundance: -
v_gene: TRBV4-1
j_gene: TRBJ2-5

CDR3aa: CASSTSSRTDTQYF
CDR3nt: TGTGCCAGCAGCACTAGCAGCCGCACAGATACGCAGTATTTT
d_gene: -
abundance: once
v_gene: TRBV28
j_gene: TRBJ2-3

CDR3aa: CASRLTGQEAHEQFF
CDR3nt: TGTGCCAGCAGATTGACGGGACAGGAGGCCCATGAGCAGTTCTTC
d_gene: TRBD1
abundance: -
v_gene: TRBV27
j_gene: TRBJ2-1

CDR3aa: CASSLLSLTGELFF
CDR3nt: TGTGCCAGCAGCTTACTCAGTCTCACCGGGGAGCTGTTTTTT
d_gene: -
abundance: -
v_gene: TRBV11-2
j_gene: TRBJ2-2

CDR3aa: CATSRDRGALNIQYF
CDR3nt: TGTGCCACCAGCAGAGATCGGGGGGCTCTAAACATTCAGTACTTC
d_gene: -
abundance: -
v_gene: TRBV15
j_gene: TRBJ2-4

CDR3aa: CASSQLYEQYF
CDR3nt: TGTGCCAGCAGTCAACTTTACGAGCAGTACTTC
d_gene: -
abundance: -
v_gene: TRBV6-5
j_gene: TRBJ2-7

CDR3aa: CASRKGAWSAEAFF
CDR3nt: TGTGCCAGCAGAAAGGGAGCTTGGAGCGCTGAAGCTTTCTTT
d_gene: -
abundance: -
v_gene: TRBV6-5
j_gene: TRBJ1-1

CDR3aa: CASSQGSTNTGELFF
CDR3nt: TGTGCCAGCAGCCAAGGGTCTACGAACACCGGGGAGCTGTTTTTT
d_gene: -
abundance: -
v_gene: TRBV3-1/TRBV3-2
j_gene: TRBJ2-2

CDR3aa: CASSEGAHPETQYF
CDR3nt: TGTGCCAGCAGTGAAGGGGCGCACCCCGAGACCCAGTACTTC
d_gene: -
abundance: -
v_gene: TRBV6-1
j_gene: TRBJ2-5

CDR3aa: CSVGSPSEAYGYTF
CDR3nt: TGCAGCGTTGGGAGCCCTTCAGAGGCCTATGGCTACACCTTC
d_gene: -
abundance: -
v_gene: TRBV29-1
j_gene: TRBJ1-2

CDR3aa: CAWSSPGLAGTDTQYF
CDR3nt: TGTGCCTGGAGTTCTCCGGGACTAGCGGGCACAGATACGCAGTATTTT
d_gene: TRBD2
abundance: -
v_gene: TRBV30
j_gene: TRBJ2-3

CDR3aa: CASSEDRLYGYTF
CDR3nt: TGCGCCAGCAGTGAAGACAGACTCTATGGCTACACCTTC
d_gene: -
abundance: -
v_gene: TRBV10-1
j_gene: TRBJ1-2

CDR3aa: CASRPVTGLYGYTF
CDR3nt: TGTGCCAGCAGACCTGTTACAGGGCTCTATGGCTACACCTTC
d_gene: -
abundance: few
v_gene: TRBV27
j_gene: TRBJ1-2

CDR3aa: CASSLAGEEETQYF
CDR3nt: TGCGCCAGCAGCTTGGCCGGGGAGGAAGAGACCCAGTACTTC
d_gene: -
abundance: -
v_gene: TRBV5-1
j_gene: TRBJ2-5

CDR3aa: CAISKGDLNTEAFF
CDR3nt: TGTGCCATCAGCAAGGGGGACCTGAACACTGAAGCTTTCTTT
d_gene: -
abundance: -
v_gene: TRBV10-3
j_gene: TRBJ1-1

CDR3aa: CASRGAISTDTQYF
CDR3nt: TGTGCCAGCAGAGGAGCGATCAGCACAGATACGCAGTATTTT
d_gene: -
abundance: -
v_gene: TRBV2
j_gene: TRBJ2-3

CDR3aa: CASSYRQGEVNYGYTF
CDR3nt: TGTGCCAGCAGTTACCGGCAGGGCGAGGTGAACTATGGCTACACCTTC
d_gene: -
abundance: -
v_gene: TRBV6-6
j_gene: TRBJ1-2